This entry is about one T cell receptor beta chain. Germline V gene data show CDR1 as SGHDN and CDR2 as FVKESK. V was shortened by 1 base and J by 2 bases, with 12 bases between the two germline ends. The CDR3 loop spans 16 amino acids. Profiled with immunoSEQ multiplex PCR; TCRdb holds only in-frame clones, not every one. The table records more than 95,000 clones, about 80% of them present only once. The data are from a study of blood T cell repertoires in COVID-19. The TCR sequence derives from a woman aged 45-65 years with acute or convalescent COVID-19. The sample comprised peripheral blood. This chain connects TRBV14 to TRBJ2-1; tentative D call: TRBD2 (6 bases). CDR3 residues: CASSQGREHPYNEQFF. The CDR3, as DNA: TGTGCCAGCAGCCAAGGGAGGGAACACCCCTACAATGAGCAGTTCTTC.